These 20 T cell receptor beta chains originate from one sample sequenced in a study of cytomegalovirus exposure and HLA in healthy donors. The repertoire was sequenced with immunoSEQ multiplex PCR; TCRdb's copy has only in-frame clones and lacks some. The top ten hold more than 1.2% of the sample, which has about 180,000 clones, about 86% seen once. Sequencing was carried out using PBMCs. These receptor sequences come from a woman younger than 45 in good health and CMV-seronegative.

The chain joins TRBV9 to TRBJ2-7; 7 bases are shared with TRBD1. CDR3 size: 16 residues. J gave up 3 bases and V 4 bases, and 13 bases lay outside the gene matches. The germline CDR1 and CDR2 sequences are SGDLS and YYNGEE. CDR3 nucleotide sequence: TGTGCCAGCAGCCCCGAGGAGGACAGGCTGTACTACGAGCAGTACTTC. Amino acids: CASSPEEDRLYYEQYF. The complete variable domain, with remaining parts taken from reference TRBV9 and TRBJ2-7, reads DSGVTQTPKHLITATGQRVTLRCSPRSGDLSVYWYQQSLDQGLQFLIQYYNGEERAKGNILERFSAQQFPDLHSELNLSSLELGDSALYFCASSPEEDRLYYEQYFGPGTRLTVT.

The chain is built from TRBV9 and TRBJ2-1; TRBD2 agrees at 7 bases. This CDR3 is built from 20 residues. Germline V lookup: CDR1 SGDLS, CDR2 YYNGEE. With V trimmed by 3 bases and J by 2 bases, 20 bases remained unmatched. CDR3 DNA: TGTGCCAGCAGCGCCCGAACGACTGGGGGGATGGCGGGGGCCTACAATGAGCAGTTCTTC. It codes for CASSARTTGGMAGAYNEQFF.

The genes are TRBV4-1 and TRBJ2-7; 8 bases are shared with TRBD1. Germline V lookup: CDR1 MGHRA, CDR2 YSYEKL. CDR3 size: 15 residues. Unmatched junction bases numbered 10, after V lost 4 bases and J lost 5 bases. CDR3 in amino acids: CASSLGLDRDHEQYF. CDR3 DNA: TGCGCCAGCAGCCTGGGGCTGGACAGGGACCACGAGCAGTACTTC.

The chain uses TRBV2 and TRBJ1-1; D gene unclear. The CDR3 is 13 residues long. Trimming took 3 bases from V and 5 from J, leaving 10 bases between them. Germline lookup yields CDR1 SNHLY and CDR2 FYNNEI. CDR3 residues: CASSEWQWTEAFF. The DNA of the CDR3 is TGTGCCAGCAGTGAGTGGCAGTGGACTGAAGCTTTCTTT.

The chain links TRBV19 to TRBJ2-7, with D perhaps matching TRBD1 (5 bases). The CDR3 has 15 residues. Germline CDR1 and CDR2: LNHDA and SQIVND (reference sequence). V was clipped by 1 base and J by 5 bases, with 15 bases between them. The CDR3 loop is CASSIGKGLWDEQYF. The CDR3 nucleotides are TGTGCCAGTAGTATAGGGAAGGGGCTGTGGGACGAGCAGTACTTC.

The chain recombines TRBV14 with TRBJ1-1; TRBD1 is a possible D gene (5 bases). Germline assignment: CDR1 SGHDN and CDR2 FVKESK. The CDR3 is 14 residues long. Trimming cost V 0 bases and J 4 bases, with 9 bases left between them. The CDR3 here is CASSQELGGTEAFF. The CDR3, as DNA: TGTGCCAGCAGCCAAGAGTTGGGGGGCACTGAAGCTTTCTTT.

The chain joins TRBV5-8 to TRBJ1-5; no firm D call. Trimming took 3 bases from V and 6 from J, leaving 19 bases between them. Germline V gives CDR1 SGHTS, CDR2 YDEGEE. This CDR3 is built from 16 residues. CDR3 in amino acids: CASSSSLWNSGQPQHF. DNA for the CDR3: TGTGCCAGCAGCTCCTCTCTCTGGAATTCGGGTCAGCCCCAGCATTTT.

The chain has TRBV4-3 and TRBJ1-4; possible D gene TRBD1, 5 bases. CDR3 length: 15 amino acids. From germline, CDR1 is LGHNA and CDR2 YSLEER. Deletions cut 0 bases from V and 3 bases from J, with 8 bases between. The DNA of the CDR3 is TGCGCCAGCAGCCAAGATTCGGGGGCTAATGAAAAACTGTTTTTT. Its protein product is CASSQDSGANEKLFF.

The V and J genes are TRBV7-9 and TRBJ2-4, with D maybe TRBD1 (6 bases). The CDR3 has 16 residues. The V gene's germline CDR1 is SEHNR and CDR2 FQNEAQ (reference sequence). Trimming took off 5 bases at V and 1 base at J, with 15 bases between the two ends. The CDR3 sequence: CASSITGQGAKNIQYF. The CDR3 nucleotides read TGTGCCAGCAGCATTACAGGTCAGGGGGCCAAAAACATTCAGTACTTC.

This rearrangement joins TRBV7-9 to TRBJ1-3, with D unresolved. This CDR3 comprises 16 residues. Trimming cost V 0 bases and J 4 bases, with 13 bases left between them. The germline gives CDR1 SEHNR, CDR2 FQNEAQ (reference sequence). The CDR3 DNA follows: TGTGCCAGCAGCTTAGCTCTCGACTCTACGGGAAACACCATATATTTT. The encoded protein is CASSLALDSTGNTIYF.

This chain joins TRBV27 and TRBJ2-2, with D possibly matching TRBD2 (5 bases). Trimming took 5 bases from V and 3 from J, leaving 16 bases between them. The CDR3 is 16 residues long. The V gene's germline CDR1 is MNHEY and CDR2 SMNVEV (reference sequence). CDR3 bases: TGTGCCAGCAGTGCCAACGGGATTTTGCACACCGGGGAGCTGTTTTTT. Translated, it gives CASSANGILHTGELFF.

The J gene is TRBJ2-2, the V gene TRBV7-6; D uncertain. V lost 1 base, J lost 0 bases, and 9 bases lay in between. Per the germline V gene, CDR1 is SGHVS and CDR2 is FNYEAQ. The CDR3 totals 16 residues. The CDR3 bases are TGTGCCAGCAGCTTAGTGCAGTTTCCGAACACCGGGGAGCTGTTTTTT. Residues: CASSLVQFPNTGELFF.

V usage is TRBV7-2 and J usage is TRBJ1-2; 7 bases align to TRBD1. CDR1 and CDR2 (germline): SGHTA, FQGNSA. Unmatched junction bases numbered 14, after V lost 5 bases and J lost 8 bases. The length of the CDR3 is 15 residues. The CDR3: CASSPSQGDFWGYTF. The CDR3 DNA is TGTGCCAGCAGCCCGTCCCAGGGGGATTTCTGGGGCTACACCTTC.

The rearrangement uses TRBV7-9 and TRBJ2-2, with D possibly being TRBD1 (6 bases). The V end was cut by 5 bases, the J end by 4 bases, with 17 bases between. This CDR3 is built from 16 residues. CDR1 is SEHNR, CDR2 FQNEAQ, per germline (reference sequence). CDR3 bases: TGTGCCAGCAGCATATTGGGACAAGTGGTCACCGGGGAGCTGTTTTTT. It encodes CASSILGQVVTGELFF.

This chain links TRBV27 with TRBJ1-1, with 11 positions matching TRBD1. The V segment lost 3 bases and the J segment 0 bases; nucleotides outside the gene matches: 6. The length of the CDR3 is 17 residues. Germline lookup yields CDR1 MNHEY and CDR2 SMNVEV (reference sequence). The CDR3 spells CASSFWTGGSMNTEAFF. The CDR3 region has the DNA TGTGCCAGCAGTTTTTGGACAGGGGGCTCGATGAACACTGAAGCTTTCTTT.

The chain is built from TRBV15 and TRBJ2-1; a weak D match, TRBD2 (6 bases). CDR3 length equals 17 residues. CDR1 is LNHNV and CDR2 is YYDKDF in the germline V gene (reference sequence). The V end was cut by 1 base, the J end by 0 bases, with 13 bases between. The CDR3 nucleotides read TGTGCCACCAGCAGAGTAACGGGGGTAAGCTCCTACAATGAGCAGTTCTTC. This gives the protein CATSRVTGVSSYNEQFF.

V usage is TRBV4-3 and J usage is TRBJ1-6; D ambiguous. V was clipped by 0 bases and J by 7 bases, with 10 bases between them. There are 15 residues in the CDR3. The V gene's germline CDR1 is LGHNA and CDR2 YSLEER. The CDR3 DNA is TGCGCCAGCAGCCAAGATTATCCGGTCAATTCACCCCTCCACTTT. As protein: CASSQDYPVNSPLHF.

The rearrangement joins TRBV5-6 to TRBJ1-1; D might be TRBD1 (5 bases). The CDR3 consists of 14 residues. V lost 4 bases, J lost 3 bases, and 13 bases lay in between. The germline V gene encodes CDR1 SGHDT and CDR2 YYEEEE. CDR3 loop: CASSKWGRDTEAFF. DNA of the CDR3: TGTGCCAGCAGCAAATGGGGGAGGGACACTGAAGCTTTCTTT.

The chain recombines TRBV6-5 with TRBJ1-4; 10 positions match TRBD1. Germline CDR1 reads MNHEY; CDR2 reads SVGAGI. With V trimmed by 4 bases and J by 4 bases, 6 bases remained unmatched. This CDR3 region has 16 residues. CDR3 DNA: TGTGCCAGCAGTTTACGACAGGGGGCGGGTAATGAAAAACTGTTTTTT. Residues: CASSLRQGAGNEKLFF.

The chain employs TRBV13 and TRBJ2-3, with D uncertain. The ends were cut back, 5 bases at V and 1 base at J, with 10 bases in the middle. The germline CDR1 and CDR2 sequences are PRHDT and FYEKMQ (reference sequence). This CDR3 region has 14 residues. The CDR3 region is CASSARSRTDTQYF. DNA of the CDR3: TGTGCCAGCAGCGCGCGGTCCCGCACAGATACGCAGTATTTT.